This T cell receptor beta chain was identified in a study of blood T cell repertoires in COVID-19. Study summary: Samples representing acute and convalescent COVID-19 were sourced from the United States, Italy and Spain. PBMCs, B-cell-depleted T cells, or T cells were the source of the cDNA or gDNA that made up the material.

The CDR3 contains 13 residues. Germline CDR1 reads SGHKS; CDR2 reads YYEKEE (reference sequence). V was trimmed by 4 bases and J by 2 bases, leaving 9 bases between them. Original analysis: Amplifying reference gene primers gave estimates of nucleated cell counts. Produced via immunoSEQ multiplex PCR; TCRdb's table is partial and in-frame only. The V and J calls and clone size are taken from that table; D and trimming were inferred from the DNA. Of some 81,000 clones in the sample, 90% to 95% were seen once. This TCR came from a human donor with active COVID-19. The donor label of this sample is uncertain. The V call is TRBV5-5, the J call TRBJ1-2, with D hard to call. Material for sequencing was peripheral blood. The CDR3 region has the DNA TGTGCCAGCAGCCCGGCGGGGAACTATGGCTACACCTTC. Encoded protein: CASSPAGNYGYTF.